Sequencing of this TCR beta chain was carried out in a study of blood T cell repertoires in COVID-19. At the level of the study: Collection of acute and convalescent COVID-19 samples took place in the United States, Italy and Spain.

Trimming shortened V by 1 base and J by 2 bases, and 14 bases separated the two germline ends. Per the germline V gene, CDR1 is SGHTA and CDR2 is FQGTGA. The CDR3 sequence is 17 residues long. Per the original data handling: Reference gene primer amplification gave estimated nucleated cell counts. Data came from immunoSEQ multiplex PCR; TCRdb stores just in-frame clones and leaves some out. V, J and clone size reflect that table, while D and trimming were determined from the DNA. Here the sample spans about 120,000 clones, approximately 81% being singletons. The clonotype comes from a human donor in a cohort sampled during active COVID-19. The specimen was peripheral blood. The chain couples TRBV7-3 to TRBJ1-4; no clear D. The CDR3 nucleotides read TGTGCCAGCAGCTTAAGGGTCCAGGTACCCACTAATGAAAAACTGTTTTTT. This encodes CASSLRVQVPTNEKLFF. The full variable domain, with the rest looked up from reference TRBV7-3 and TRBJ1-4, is GAGVSQTPSNKVTEKGKYVELRCDPISGHTALYWYRQSLGQGPEFLIYFQGTGAADDSGLPNDRFFAVRPEGSVSTLKIQRTERGDSAVYLCASSLRVQVPTNEKLFFGSGTQLSVL.